This T cell receptor (beta chain) is from a study of CD8 T cells in ankylosing spondylitis. Notes on this clonotype: The target antigen is unknown.

5'-RACE, quantitative and with molecular barcodes, yielded the TCR beta libraries. A single record per CDR3 protein comes from TCRdb applying MiXCR to the 5' RACE reads. The table shows about 450,000 distinct CDR3 sequences, with roughly a quarter occurring only once. The germline gives CDR1 LGHNA, CDR2 YNFKEQ. Between the trimmed V and J ends, which lost 5 bases and 3 bases, there was a span of 10 bases. CDR3 length equals 13 residues. Points from the study as a whole: Reactive arthritis synovial fluid and blood were previously reported to contain some motif variants. Clones linked with disease were CD8+ and fairly uncommon in the peripheral blood. The clones that were linked to disease were reported to be significantly enriched in matched synovial fluid samples from ankylosing spondylitis patients. Typical of ankylosing spondylitis blood, it appeared, was a TCR beta motif of roughly eight highly homologous variants.

The receptor was derived from a male donor with ankylosing spondylitis. The sample was blood, either unsorted or a sorted T cell fraction (not recorded which). The chain links TRBV4-2 to TRBJ1-2; D unclear. For the CDR3, the DNA is TGTGCCAGCAGCTCCCCAGTAGACTATGGCTACACCTTC. This translates into CASSSPVDYGYTF.